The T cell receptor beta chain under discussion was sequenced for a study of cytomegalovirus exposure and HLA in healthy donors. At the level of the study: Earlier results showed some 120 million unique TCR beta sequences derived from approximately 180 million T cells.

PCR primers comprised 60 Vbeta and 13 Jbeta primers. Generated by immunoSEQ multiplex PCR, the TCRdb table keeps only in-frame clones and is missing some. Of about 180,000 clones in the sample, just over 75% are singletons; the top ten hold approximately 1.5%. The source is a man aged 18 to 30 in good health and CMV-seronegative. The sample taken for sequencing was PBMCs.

Written as DNA, the CDR3 is TGTGCTAGTGGTTTGGTTACTAGCGGGCTTTACTACGAGCAGTACTTC. This gives the protein CASGLVTSGLYYEQYF. The rearrangement links TRBV12-5 to TRBJ2-7; 9 bases align to TRBD2. Germline CDR1 LGHNT, CDR2 FRNRAP. Losses at the gene ends were 0 bases for V and 3 bases for J; bases not matched to a gene: 6. The CDR3 is made up of 16 amino acids.